The clone carrying this T cell receptor beta chain was seen only a few times. Its cognate antigen is unknown. In the United States, treatment was given to all participants with HIV. The data belong to a study of long-term antiretroviral therapy in people with HIV. Study findings and constraints: Sampling of blood ran from the mid-2000s to the late 2010s, and older ART regimens were possibly in use. Transplant donor controls retained higher diversity, though diversity increased after ART. Pre-ART clonal expansions dominated every time point's repertoire.

CDR3 length: 13 amino acids. V dropped 9 bases and J dropped 3 bases, with 14 bases sitting between them. Germline CDR1 LNHDA, CDR2 SQIVND (reference sequence). The run of the v3.0 immunoSEQ assay was at survey level. The protocol was immunoSEQ multiplex PCR, while the TCRdb copy is restricted to in-frame clones and leaves out a portion. The table has about 17,000 clones, 75% to 90% seen once; the top ten hold about 9%. This specimen was unsorted PBMCs, taken 0.3 years after starting antiretroviral therapy. The chain employs TRBV19 and TRBJ1-2; D is unresolved. This sequence originates from a man between 18 and 35 years old with HIV. The CDR3 bases are TGTGCCAGCGCCTCTAACCGTGACTATGGCTACACCTTC. It specifies CASASNRDYGYTF.